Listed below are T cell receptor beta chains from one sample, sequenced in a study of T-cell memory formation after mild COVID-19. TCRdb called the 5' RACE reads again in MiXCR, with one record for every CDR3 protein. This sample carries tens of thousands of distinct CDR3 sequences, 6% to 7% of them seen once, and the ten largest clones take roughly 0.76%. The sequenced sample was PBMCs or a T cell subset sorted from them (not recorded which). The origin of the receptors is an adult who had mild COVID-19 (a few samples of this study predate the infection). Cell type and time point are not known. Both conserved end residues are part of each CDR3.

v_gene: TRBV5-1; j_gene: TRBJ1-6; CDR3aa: CASSRDHNSPLHF
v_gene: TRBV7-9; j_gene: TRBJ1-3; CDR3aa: CASRPGTGASGNTIYF
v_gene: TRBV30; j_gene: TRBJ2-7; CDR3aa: CASSGTGAYEQYF
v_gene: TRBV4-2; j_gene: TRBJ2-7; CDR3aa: CASSQDQVNQYEQYF
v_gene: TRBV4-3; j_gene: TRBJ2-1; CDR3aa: CASSQDKAGSNNEQFF
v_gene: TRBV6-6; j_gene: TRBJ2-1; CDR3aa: CASSDGTVGYEQFF
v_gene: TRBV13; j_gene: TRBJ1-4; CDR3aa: CASSLGRVIEKLFF
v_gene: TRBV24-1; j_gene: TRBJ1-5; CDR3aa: CATSEAGRQPQHF
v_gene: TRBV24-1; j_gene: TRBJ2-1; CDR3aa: CATSDFGGDEYNEQFF
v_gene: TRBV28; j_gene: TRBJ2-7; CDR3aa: CATTQGGTGRYEQYF
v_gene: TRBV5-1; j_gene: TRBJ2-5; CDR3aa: CASSPGTWQETQYF
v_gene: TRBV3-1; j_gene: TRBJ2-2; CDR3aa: CASSAKTWAGASAGELFF
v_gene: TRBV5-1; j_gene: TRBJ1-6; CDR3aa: CASRSENNSPLHF
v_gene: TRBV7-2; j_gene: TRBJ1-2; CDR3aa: CASSLVRAGGDYGYTF
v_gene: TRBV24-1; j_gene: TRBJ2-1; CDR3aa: CATSAWASGLPSYNEQFF
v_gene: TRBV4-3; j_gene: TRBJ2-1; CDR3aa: CASSLLYLDTYNEQFF
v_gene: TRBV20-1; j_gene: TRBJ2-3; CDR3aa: CSAKPAGVDTQYF
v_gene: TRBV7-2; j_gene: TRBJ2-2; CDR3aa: CASSSIPGTSGRGYTGELFF
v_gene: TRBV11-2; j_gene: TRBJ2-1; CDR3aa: CASRAFAGPYNEQFF
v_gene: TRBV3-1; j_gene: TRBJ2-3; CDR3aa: CASRVSDTQYF
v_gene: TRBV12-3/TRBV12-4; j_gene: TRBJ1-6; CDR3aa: CASSLNLNSPLHF
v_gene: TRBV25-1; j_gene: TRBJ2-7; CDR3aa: CASSGPGLTYDQYF
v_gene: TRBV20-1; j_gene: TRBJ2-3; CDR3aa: CSARDAEILPDTQYF
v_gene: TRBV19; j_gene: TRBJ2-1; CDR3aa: CASSVKESGEQFF
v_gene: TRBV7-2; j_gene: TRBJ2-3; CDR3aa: CASSLVGLPLDTQYF
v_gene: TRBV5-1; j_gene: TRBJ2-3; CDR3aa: CASSPLRERVTDTQYF
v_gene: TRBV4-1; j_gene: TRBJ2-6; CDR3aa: CASRRGVAGANVLTF